This TCR beta chain was found in a study of Ad26.COV2.S vaccination and SARS-CoV-2 variants. Study-wide background: Ad26.COV2.S given intramuscularly, once or twice 56 days apart. Study findings and constraints: Recipients of vaccine and of placebo showed similar breadth of their non-spike TCR repertoires.

The CDR3 spans 11 residues. Germline CDR1 MNHEY, CDR2 SVGEGT. Trimming removed 1 base at V and 5 bases at J, with 3 bases between. Clones were sequenced by immunoSEQ multiplex PCR, and TCRdb holds only the in-frame ones, with some missing. Found here are a few hundred thousand clones, roughly 90% of them singletons; the top ten hold around 3.6%. Treatment in this sample: some 20 received Ad26.COV2.S at low or high dose, single or two shots; about 5 received placebo; per-sample allocation not given. Following the first vaccine or placebo injection, samples were taken on day 63. Vaccine was an Ad26 vector expressing Wuhan-strain SARS-CoV-2 spike. A remark on this clone: Its specificity is unknown.

Sequences were derived from peripheral blood, sampled in a trial of Ad26.COV2.S vaccine versus placebo. This TCR came from a person aged 18-65 years who received the Ad26.COV2.S COVID-19 vaccine or a placebo. This chain links TRBV6-2 or TRBV6-3 with TRBJ2-7; no definite D call. The CDR3: CASSYFDEQYF. CDR3 in DNA: TGTGCCAGCAGTTACTTCGACGAGCAGTACTTC.